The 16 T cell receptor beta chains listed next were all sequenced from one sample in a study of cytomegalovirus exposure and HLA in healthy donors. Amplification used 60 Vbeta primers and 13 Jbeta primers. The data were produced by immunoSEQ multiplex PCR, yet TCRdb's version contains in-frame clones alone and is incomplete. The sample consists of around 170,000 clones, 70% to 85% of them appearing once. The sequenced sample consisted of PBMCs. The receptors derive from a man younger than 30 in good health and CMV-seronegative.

Written as DNA, the CDR3 is TGCAGCGTTGTAGGGGGACTAGCGGGAGTTGGTGAGCAGTTCTTC. It translates to CSVVGGLAGVGEQFF. The rearrangement joins TRBV29-1 to TRBJ2-1; TRBD2 aligns across 14 bases. V was pared by 4 bases and J by 9 bases, with 8 bases of the junction left unmatched. From germline, CDR1 is SQVTM and CDR2 ANQGSEA. The CDR3 is made up of 15 amino acids.

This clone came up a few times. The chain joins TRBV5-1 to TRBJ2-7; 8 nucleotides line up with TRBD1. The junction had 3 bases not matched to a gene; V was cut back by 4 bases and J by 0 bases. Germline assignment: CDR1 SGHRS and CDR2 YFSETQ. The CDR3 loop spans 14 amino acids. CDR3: CASSGQGASYEQYF. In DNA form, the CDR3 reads TGCGCCAGCAGCGGGCAGGGGGCCTCCTACGAGCAGTACTTC.

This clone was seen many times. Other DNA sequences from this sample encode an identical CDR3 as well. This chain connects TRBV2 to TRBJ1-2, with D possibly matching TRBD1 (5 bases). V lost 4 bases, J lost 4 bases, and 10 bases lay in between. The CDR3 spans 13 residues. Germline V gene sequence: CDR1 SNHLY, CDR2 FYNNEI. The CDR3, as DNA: TGTGCCAGCAGTGTTCAGGGCAGCTATGGCTACACCTTC. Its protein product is CASSVQGSYGYTF.

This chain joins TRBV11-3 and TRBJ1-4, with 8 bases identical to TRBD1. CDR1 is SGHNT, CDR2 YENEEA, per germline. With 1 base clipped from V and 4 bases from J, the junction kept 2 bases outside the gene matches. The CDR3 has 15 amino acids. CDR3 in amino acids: CASSLGQGINEKLFF. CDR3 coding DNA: TGTGCCAGCAGCTTAGGACAGGGGATTAATGAAAAACTGTTTTTT.

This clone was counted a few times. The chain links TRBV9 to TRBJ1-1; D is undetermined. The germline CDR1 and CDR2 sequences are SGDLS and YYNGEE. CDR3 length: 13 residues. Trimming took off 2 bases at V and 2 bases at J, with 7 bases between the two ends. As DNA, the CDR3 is TGTGCCAGCAGCGTGACACAAAACACTGAAGCTTTCTTT. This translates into CASSVTQNTEAFF.

The CDR3 reads CASGLKLGRGNEQFF. The CDR3 nucleotides read TGTGCTAGTGGTTTGAAGCTGGGCAGGGGTAATGAGCAGTTCTTC. The V and J genes are TRBV12-5 and TRBJ2-1, with D perhaps matching TRBD1 (6 bases). The germline V gene encodes CDR1 LGHNT and CDR2 FRNRAP. The CDR3 is made up of 15 amino acids. Trimming cost V 2 bases and J 7 bases, with 15 bases left between them.

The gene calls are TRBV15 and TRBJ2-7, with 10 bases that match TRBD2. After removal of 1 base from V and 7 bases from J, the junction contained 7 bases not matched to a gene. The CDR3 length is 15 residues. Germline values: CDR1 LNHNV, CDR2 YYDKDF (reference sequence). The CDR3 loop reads CATSRGSGGADEQYF. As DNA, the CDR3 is TGTGCCACCAGCAGAGGCAGCGGGGGGGCCGATGAGCAGTACTTC.

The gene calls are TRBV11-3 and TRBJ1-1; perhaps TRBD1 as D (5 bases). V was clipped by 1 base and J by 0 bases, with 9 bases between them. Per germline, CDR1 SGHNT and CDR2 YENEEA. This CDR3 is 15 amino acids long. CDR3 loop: CASSLGGRMNTEAFF. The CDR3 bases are TGTGCCAGCAGCTTAGGGGGCAGGATGAACACTGAAGCTTTCTTT. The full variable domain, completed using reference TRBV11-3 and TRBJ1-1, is EAGVVQSPRYKIIEKKQPVAFWCNPISGHNTLYWYLQNLGQGPELLIRYENEEAVDDSQLPKDRFSAERLKGVDSTLKIQPAELGDSAVYLCASSLGGRMNTEAFFGQGTRLTVV.

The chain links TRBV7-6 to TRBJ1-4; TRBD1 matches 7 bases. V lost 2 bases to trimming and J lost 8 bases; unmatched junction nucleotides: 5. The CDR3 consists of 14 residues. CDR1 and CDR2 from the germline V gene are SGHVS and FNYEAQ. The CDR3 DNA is TGTGCCAGCAGCTTATTAGGGGGCGCGGAAAAACTGTTTTTT. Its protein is CASSLLGGAEKLFF.

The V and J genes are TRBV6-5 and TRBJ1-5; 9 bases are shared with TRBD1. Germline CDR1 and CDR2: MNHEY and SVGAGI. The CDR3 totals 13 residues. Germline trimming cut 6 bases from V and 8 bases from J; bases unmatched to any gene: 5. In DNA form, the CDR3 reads TGTGCCAGCAGCTCGGACAGGGGTGAGCCCCAGCATTTT. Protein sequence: CASSSDRGEPQHF.

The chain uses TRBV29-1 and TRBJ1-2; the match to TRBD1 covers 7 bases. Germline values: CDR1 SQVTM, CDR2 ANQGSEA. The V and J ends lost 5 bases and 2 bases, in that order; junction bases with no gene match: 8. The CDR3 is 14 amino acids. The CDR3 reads CSVSDREENYGYTF. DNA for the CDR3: TGCAGCGTTAGCGACAGGGAGGAAAACTATGGCTACACCTTC.

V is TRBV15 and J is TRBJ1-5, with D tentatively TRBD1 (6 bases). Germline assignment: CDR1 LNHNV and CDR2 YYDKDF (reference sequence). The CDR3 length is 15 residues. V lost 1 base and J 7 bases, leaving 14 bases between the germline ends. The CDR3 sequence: CATSRVAGDPQPQHF. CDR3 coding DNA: TGTGCCACCAGCAGAGTGGCAGGGGACCCCCAGCCCCAGCATTTT.

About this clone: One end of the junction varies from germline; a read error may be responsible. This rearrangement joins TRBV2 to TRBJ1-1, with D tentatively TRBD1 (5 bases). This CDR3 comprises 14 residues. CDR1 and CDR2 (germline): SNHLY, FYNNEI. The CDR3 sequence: CASGYRSLNAEAFF. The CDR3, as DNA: TGTGCCAGCGGGTACAGGAGCCTGAACGCTGAAGCTTTCTTT.

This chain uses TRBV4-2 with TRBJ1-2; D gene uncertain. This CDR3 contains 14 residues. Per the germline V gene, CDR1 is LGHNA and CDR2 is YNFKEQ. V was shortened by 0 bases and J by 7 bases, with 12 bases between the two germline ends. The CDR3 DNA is TGTGCCAGCAGCCAAGATCAAGAGTCTTCTGGCTACACCTTC. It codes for CASSQDQESSGYTF.

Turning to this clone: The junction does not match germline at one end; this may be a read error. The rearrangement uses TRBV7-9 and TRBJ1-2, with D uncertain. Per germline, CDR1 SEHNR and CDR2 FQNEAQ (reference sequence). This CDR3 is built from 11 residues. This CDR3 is CSSSGLGGYTF. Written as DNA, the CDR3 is TGTTCCAGCAGCGGGCTGGGTGGCTACACCTTC.

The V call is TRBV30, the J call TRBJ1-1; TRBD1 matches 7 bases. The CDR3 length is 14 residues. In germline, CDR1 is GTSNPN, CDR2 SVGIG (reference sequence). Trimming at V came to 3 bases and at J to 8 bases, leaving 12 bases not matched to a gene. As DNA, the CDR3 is TGTGCCTGGAGAAACCCCCAAAGGACAGGAGAAGCTTTCTTT. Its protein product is CAWRNPQRTGEAFF.